Listed here are 17 T cell receptor beta chains from one sample, sequenced in a study of blood T cell repertoires in COVID-19. Using immunoSEQ multiplex PCR, the repertoire was profiled, and TCRdb retains in-frame clones only, with some absent. Of just over 25,000 clones in the sample, about 90% were seen once. What was sequenced was peripheral blood. These receptors were obtained from a man in his sixties or seventies with acute or convalescent COVID-19.

This chain uses TRBV9 with TRBJ2-1; 8 nucleotides match TRBD2. Losses at the gene ends were 2 bases for V and 4 bases for J; bases not matched to a gene: 2. There are 14 residues in the CDR3. In germline, CDR1 is SGDLS, CDR2 YYNGEE. The CDR3 DNA follows: TGTGCCAGCAGCGTTAGCGGGAAATACAATGAGCAGTTCTTC. Translating it yields CASSVSGKYNEQFF.

This chain uses TRBV7-3 with TRBJ2-7; no definite D call. Trimming took 0 bases from V and 6 from J, leaving 12 bases between them. Germline V gene data show CDR1 as SGHTA and CDR2 as FQGTGA. The CDR3 is 14 amino acids. CDR3 sequence (DNA): TGTGCCAGCAGCTTAACGTCCGGAGTACGCGAGCAGTACTTC. It codes for CASSLTSGVREQYF.

The chain uses TRBV4-2 and TRBJ2-1, with 9 bases matching TRBD2. The J segment lost 5 bases and the V segment lost 0 bases, leaving 5 bases of the junction unmatched. The CDR3 covers 16 residues. Germline CDR1 reads LGHNA; CDR2 reads YNFKEQ. CDR3: CASSQEGTSLNNEQFF. The DNA of the CDR3 is TGTGCCAGCAGCCAAGAAGGGACTAGCCTAAACAATGAGCAGTTCTTC.

The chain employs TRBV3-1 (or the pseudogene TRBV3-2) and TRBJ1-1; weak D call: TRBD1 (6 bases). The CDR3 has 11 residues. Germline assignment: CDR1 LGHDT and CDR2 YNNKEL (reference sequence). With 0 bases removed from V and 10 bases from J, the gap between germline ends came to 6 bases. CDR3 coding DNA: TGTGCCAGCAGCCAAGAAGGGGGAGCTTTCTTT. As protein: CASSQEGGAFF.

The V call is TRBV5-1, the J call TRBJ1-4; D remains ambiguous. The CDR3 is 13 amino acids. Germline CDR1 and CDR2: SGHRS and YFSETQ. The V and J ends lost 4 bases and 0 bases respectively, with 4 bases between them. This CDR3 reads CASSLPTNEKLFF. The CDR3 DNA sequence: TGCGCCAGCAGCCTTCCAACTAATGAAAAACTGTTTTTT.

The chain links TRBV10-3 to TRBJ2-1, with TRBD1 matching over 12 bases. V lost 0 bases, J lost 9 bases, and 9 bases stayed unmatched. The CDR3 runs 17 residues. CDR1 ENHRY and CDR2 SYGVKD come from the germline V gene. Written as DNA, the CDR3 is TGTGCCATCAGTGAGTCAGGAGGGACAGGGGGCGCGGGTGAGCAGTTCTTC. This sequence encodes CAISESGGTGGAGEQFF.

The rearrangement uses TRBV6-2 or TRBV6-3 and TRBJ2-3; D call uncertain. Trimming took off 4 bases at V and 0 bases at J, with 14 bases between the two ends. The CDR3 consists of 16 residues. In germline, CDR1 is MNHEY, CDR2 SVGEGT. The CDR3 loop is CASSFGASFSTDTQYF. CDR3 nucleotides: TGTGCCAGCAGTTTCGGAGCTTCCTTTAGCACAGATACGCAGTATTTT.

The V gene is TRBV28, the J gene TRBJ1-5, with 9 bases that match TRBD1. With 6 bases clipped from V and 6 bases from J, the junction kept 9 bases outside the gene matches. Germline assignment: CDR1 MDHEN and CDR2 SYDVKM. This CDR3 spans 15 amino acids. CDR3 coding DNA: TGTGCCAGCAGATCAGGGGACAGGGAATTTCAGCCCCAGCATTTT. Translating gives CASRSGDREFQPQHF.

This chain joins TRBV18 and TRBJ1-4; 9 nucleotides align to TRBD1. CDR3 length: 13 amino acids. V lost 8 bases and J lost 7; bases outside the gene matches: 5. Germline CDR1 KGHSH, CDR2 LQKENI. CDR3 bases: TGTGCCAGCAAACAGGGGGCATCTGAAAAACTGTTTTTT. This translates into CASKQGASEKLFF.

The chain links TRBV5-1 to TRBJ1-6; 11 positions agree with TRBD1. Trimming at V came to 4 bases and at J to 8 bases, leaving 2 bases not matched to a gene. Germline V gene data show CDR1 as SGHRS and CDR2 as YFSETQ. CDR3 length equals 14 residues. CDR3 coding DNA: TGCGCCAGCAGCCCGGGACAGGGGGATTCACCCCTCCACTTT. Protein product: CASSPGQGDSPLHF.

The J gene is TRBJ1-1, the V gene TRBV21-1. TRBV21-1 is a pseudogene. The CDR3 spans 15 residues. CDR3 bases: TGTGCCAGTCCAGAGGCGGGGAGATCGAACACTGAAGCTTTCTTT. This gives the protein CASPEAGRSNTEAFF.

V and J are TRBV10-3 and TRBJ1-3; D is possibly TRBD1 (5 bases). Trimming removed 7 bases from V and 9 bases from J, with 13 bases in between. This CDR3 is 12 amino acids long. Germline CDR1 ENHRY, CDR2 SYGVKD. The CDR3: CAIKDGGGTIYF. CDR3 bases: TGTGCCATCAAGGACGGCGGGGGCACCATATATTTT.

The genes are TRBV4-3 and TRBJ2-1; 7 nucleotides match TRBD1. Germline assignment: CDR1 LGHNA and CDR2 YSLEER. The CDR3 has 15 amino acids. J gave up 1 base and V 5 bases, and 5 bases lay outside the gene matches. The CDR3 sequence: CASSSNRGSYNEQFF. DNA for the CDR3: TGCGCCAGCAGCTCAAACAGGGGTTCCTACAATGAGCAGTTCTTC.

CDR3 nucleotide sequence: TGTGCCAGCAGCCCGAGACAGGGGGGCTATGGCTACACCTTC. Translated, it gives CASSPRQGGYGYTF. The V gene is TRBV5-4, the J gene TRBJ1-2, with TRBD1 identical over 9 bases. V dropped 4 bases and J dropped 4; count of bases not matched to a gene: 5. This CDR3 comprises 14 residues. The germline gives CDR1 SGHNT, CDR2 YYREEE (reference sequence).

The J gene is TRBJ2-5, the V gene TRBV4-1; 8 nucleotides agree with TRBD1. The CDR3 covers 16 residues. Germline assignment: CDR1 MGHRA and CDR2 YSYEKL. V trimming: 1 base; J trimming: 4 bases; junction bases outside the gene matches: 8. The CDR3 spells CASSQGDRPDRETQYF. The CDR3 coding sequence is TGCGCCAGCAGCCAAGGGGACAGGCCCGATCGAGAGACCCAGTACTTC.

The V call is TRBV15, the J call TRBJ2-1; 16 positions agree with TRBD2. Per germline, CDR1 LNHNV and CDR2 YYDKDF (reference sequence). J lost 10 bases, V lost 5 bases, and 5 bases had no gene match. CDR3 length equals 15 residues. The CDR3 sequence is CATSAGLAGGREQFF. Here the CDR3 DNA reads TGTGCCACCAGCGCGGGACTAGCGGGAGGGAGAGAGCAGTTCTTC.

Only one count was recorded for this clone. The rearrangement links TRBV2 to TRBJ1-2; TRBD1 aligns across 7 bases. CDR3 length equals 12 residues. Losses at the gene ends were 10 bases for V and 7 bases for J; bases not matched to a gene: 9. Per the germline V gene, CDR1 is SNHLY and CDR2 is FYNNEI. The DNA of the CDR3 is TGTGCCACCCAGGGGGGTAGGTCTGGCTACACCTTC. Its protein product is CATQGGRSGYTF.